The rows below give T cell receptor beta chains drawn from one sample of a study of a mutant IDH1 vaccine in newly diagnosed glioma. The assay was immunoSEQ multiplex PCR, and TCRdb's table has in-frame clones only and misses some. The sample carries tens of thousands of clones, over 75% recorded once. Antigen specificity for these receptors is unknown. The sample here was PBMCs, taken from a glioma patient whose treatment included an IDH1 peptide vaccine. The receptors derive from a man aged 18 to 35 with glioma. CDR3s include the opening cysteine and the closing phenylalanine or tryptophan. D genes are given only for firm matches. Some rows mark clone size as missing; the rest say once, few, many or name a class of expanded clone.

DNA,CDR3,D,V,J,size
TGTGCCAGCAGCGTAGTTTCAGATACGCAGTATTTT,CASSVVSDTQYF,.,TRBV9,TRBJ2-3,.
TGTGCCAGCAGCGTCGGGACGGGGAACAATCAGCCCCAGCATTTT,CASSVGTGNNQPQHF,.,TRBV9,TRBJ1-5,few
TGCGCCAGCAGCTTGGCCGCTGGGTCAAATCAGCCCCAGCATTTT,CASSLAAGSNQPQHF,.,TRBV5-1,TRBJ1-5,.
TGTGCCATCAGTGGGGTGTATGGCTACACCTTC,CAISGVYGYTF,.,TRBV10-3,TRBJ1-2,.
TGTGCCAGCAGGACGGATACCTACGAGCAGTACTTC,CASRTDTYEQYF,.,TRBV6-6,TRBJ2-7,.
TGCGCCAGCAGCCTTACTGGACTAGCGGGGGGGACCCTCACAGATACGCAGTATTTT,CASSLTGLAGGTLTDTQYF,TRBD2,TRBV4-1,TRBJ2-3,.
TGTGCCAGTAGTATAGTGGGGACAGGACTCAACTATGGCTACACCTTC,CASSIVGTGLNYGYTF,TRBD1,TRBV19,TRBJ1-2,.
TGCGCCAGCAGCTTGTGGGGACTGCGCGAGCAGTACTTC,CASSLWGLREQYF,.,TRBV5-1,TRBJ2-7,.
TGTGCCAGCAGCTCTCAGGGGCCCGGCTACACCTTC,CASSSQGPGYTF,.,TRBV11-2,TRBJ1-2,.
TGTGCCAGCAGCTCCGGACAGGGAACTTCTGGGGCCAACGTCCTGACTTTC,CASSSGQGTSGANVLTF,TRBD1,TRBV5-4,TRBJ2-6,once
TGTGCCTGGGACCCAGGTTTTGGAAACACCATATATTTT,CAWDPGFGNTIYF,.,TRBV30,TRBJ1-3,.
TGTGCCAGCAGTCGGGGATCCACCCTCGGGGAGCTGTTTTTT,CASSRGSTLGELFF,.,TRBV2,TRBJ2-2,.
TGTGCCTGGAGTCCTTTCACGATACAGGGGAACACTGAAGCTTTCTTT,CAWSPFTIQGNTEAFF,.,TRBV30,TRBJ1-1,.
TGTGCCAGCAGCTTGCGTAGGCTGGCGTCCAGGAGGGCTAACTATGGCTACACCTTC,CASSLRRLASRRANYGYTF,.,TRBV5-6,TRBJ1-2,.
TGCGCCAGCAGCTTGGCCCCTGGTGGCGGGACGAGGATCCCTAACTATGGCTACACCTTC,CASSLAPGGGTRIPNYGYTF,.,TRBV5-1,TRBJ1-2,.
TGTGCCAGCAGTGATTCAGGGAGCTCCTACAATGAGCAGTTCTTC,CASSDSGSSYNEQFF,.,TRBV25-1,TRBJ2-1,.
TGTGCCAGCAGTATATACAAGATTAGCTCCTACAATGAGCAGTTCTTC,CASSIYKISSYNEQFF,.,TRBV27,TRBJ2-1,once
TGTGCCACCAGCAGAGATCTGATTCCAGCGCCCAAAGAGACCCAGTACTTC,CATSRDLIPAPKETQYF,.,TRBV15,TRBJ2-5,.
TGTGCCAGCTCACCGAGGCAACAAGAGACCCAGTACTTC,CASSPRQQETQYF,.,TRBV18,TRBJ2-5,.
TGTGCCAGCAGCCGGGACAGGGGAGGAACTGAAGCTTTCTTT,CASSRDRGGTEAFF,TRBD1,TRBV7-3,TRBJ1-1,.
TGTGCCAGCCAGACAGGCACCTTATACAATGAGCAGTTCTTC,CASQTGTLYNEQFF,.,TRBV6-1,TRBJ2-1,.
TGCGCCAGCAGCTTGGTTCCCCACGAGCAGTACTTC,CASSLVPHEQYF,.,TRBV5-1,TRBJ2-7,.
TGTGCCAGCAGCTTAAGTCTAGGGACTAGCGGGGGCTTAGAGACCCAGTACTTC,CASSLSLGTSGGLETQYF,TRBD2,TRBV7-2,TRBJ2-5,once
TGTGCCAGCAGTTTATGGGCCAGGGCATACTCCTACGAGCAGTACTTC,CASSLWARAYSYEQYF,.,TRBV27,TRBJ2-7,.
TGTGCCAGCAGCACAGGACTAGCGGGTAACGACGAGCAGTACTTC,CASSTGLAGNDEQYF,TRBD2,TRBV7-3,TRBJ2-7,.
TGCGCCAGCAGCCAAGGACAGGGTACCTATGGCTACACCTTC,CASSQGQGTYGYTF,TRBD1,TRBV4-3,TRBJ1-2,once
TGTGCCAGCAGCCGTGGAATGGGTGTCTCTGGGGCCAACGTCCTGACTTTC,CASSRGMGVSGANVLTF,.,TRBV7-8,TRBJ2-6,.
TGTGCCAGCATGGGAGCGGGGTGGAATGAAAAACTGTTTTTT,CASMGAGWNEKLFF,.,TRBV6-5,TRBJ1-4,once
TGTGCCAGCAGAGGAACCAGGGAGGATGGCTACACCTTC,CASRGTREDGYTF,.,TRBV2,TRBJ1-2,.
TGTGCCAGCAGACTAGGGGGCGGTGAGTCACCCCTCCACTTT,CASRLGGGESPLHF,TRBD1,TRBV7-2,TRBJ1-6,.
TGTGCCAGCAGCTCTCCGGGGGGGCTAAACATTCAGTACTTC,CASSSPGGLNIQYF,TRBD2,TRBV7-2,TRBJ2-4,once
TGTGCCAGCAGCTTAAACTTCGGCATAGATACGCAGTATTTT,CASSLNFGIDTQYF,.,TRBV11-3,TRBJ2-3,.
TGTGCCAGCAGCCAGGGTGACAGGGGAGGTTCCCAGTACTTC,CASSQGDRGGSQYF,TRBD1,TRBV4-2,TRBJ2-5,.
TGTGCCAGCAGCGCACTAGCGGACCTTAGCACAGATACGCAGTATTTT,CASSALADLSTDTQYF,TRBD2,TRBV11-2,TRBJ2-3,.
TGTGCCAGCTCACCACCATACGGAAACTATGGCTACACCTTC,CASSPPYGNYGYTF,.,TRBV18,TRBJ1-2,.
TGTGCCAGTAGTATTGGACTAGCGGGGGGCCAAGAGACCCAGTACTTC,CASSIGLAGGQETQYF,TRBD2,TRBV19,TRBJ2-5,.
TGTGCCAGCAGACAGAACCAAGGGCATGGCTACACCTTC,CASRQNQGHGYTF,.,TRBV2,TRBJ1-2,.
TGTGCCAGCAGCGTAGGCATAGGGGCCGTCGTCTCTGGAAACACCATATATTTT,CASSVGIGAVVSGNTIYF,.,TRBV9,TRBJ1-3,.
TGTGCCAGCAGCTTAGCTGGCCGGGGGCGTGGGACTGAAGCTTTCTTT,CASSLAGRGRGTEAFF,.,TRBV7-9,TRBJ1-1,few
TGTGCCAGCGGGCAGGGGTATCAGCCCCAGCATTTT,CASGQGYQPQHF,.,TRBV6-5,TRBJ1-5,.
TGTGCCAGCAGCGTTCGGGCAGGGGACAAGACCCAGTACTTC,CASSVRAGDKTQYF,.,TRBV9,TRBJ2-5,.
TGTGCCAGCAGCCCCAGACAGGGGCGTTACAATGAGCAGTTCTTC,CASSPRQGRYNEQFF,TRBD1,TRBV7-2,TRBJ2-1,.